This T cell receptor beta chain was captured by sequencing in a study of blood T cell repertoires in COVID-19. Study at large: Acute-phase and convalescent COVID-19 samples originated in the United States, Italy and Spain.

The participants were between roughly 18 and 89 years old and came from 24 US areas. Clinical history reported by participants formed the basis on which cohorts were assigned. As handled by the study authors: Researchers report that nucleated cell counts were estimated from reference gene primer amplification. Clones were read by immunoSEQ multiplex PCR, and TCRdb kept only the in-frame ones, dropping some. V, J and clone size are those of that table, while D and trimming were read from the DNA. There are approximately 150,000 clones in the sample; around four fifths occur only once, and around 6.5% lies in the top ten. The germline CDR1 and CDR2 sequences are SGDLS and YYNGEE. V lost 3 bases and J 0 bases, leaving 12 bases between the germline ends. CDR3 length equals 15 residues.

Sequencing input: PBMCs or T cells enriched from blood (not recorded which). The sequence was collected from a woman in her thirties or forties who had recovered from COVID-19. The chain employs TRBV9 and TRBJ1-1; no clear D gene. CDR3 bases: TGTGCCAGCAGCGGAAGTTTAGCTTTGAACACTGAAGCTTTCTTT. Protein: CASSGSLALNTEAFF.